The rows below give T cell receptor beta chains drawn from one sample of a study of cytomegalovirus exposure and HLA in healthy donors. Repertoires were generated with immunoSEQ multiplex PCR, while TCRdb's copy carries only in-frame clones and drops some. The table has 200,000 or so clones, 70% to 85% seen once. Sequenced input: PBMCs. The receptors were gathered from a male donor in good health and CMV-seronegative. CDR3s include the opening cysteine and the closing phenylalanine or tryptophan. The D gene is left open where the match is weak. The size of a clone is reported for some rows only, either as once, few or many, or as a class for expanded clones.

V	J	D	size	DNA	CDR3
TRBV19	TRBJ2-3	TRBD1	medium-sized	TGTGCCAGTAGGGGACAGGGAGGAGATACGCAGTATTTT	CASRGQGGDTQYF
TRBV25-1	TRBJ2-2	-	-	TGTGCCAGCAGTGAATTAGCCAGGGTGGGAAGCAGTACCGGGGAGCTGTTTTTT	CASSELARVGSSTGELFF
TRBV5-6	TRBJ1-5	-	-	TGTGCCAGCAGCCACTACCAGGGGCATCGCGGCAATCAGCCCCAGCATTTT	CASSHYQGHRGNQPQHF
TRBV2	TRBJ2-7	TRBD1	-	TGTGCCAGCAAGGGACAGGGGGCAGGGGAGCAGTACTTC	CASKGQGAGEQYF
TRBV10-1	TRBJ2-5	TRBD2	-	TGCGCCAGCAGTGAAGGGACTAGCGGACAAGAGACCCAGTACTTC	CASSEGTSGQETQYF
TRBV7-9	TRBJ2-3	-	-	TGTGCCAGCAGCACCCTGAGGGTTACTAGCACAGATACGCAGTATTTT	CASSTLRVTSTDTQYF
TRBV9	TRBJ2-2	TRBD1	few	TGTGCCAGCAGCGTGCAGGGGGCTTCCGGGGAGCTGTTTTTT	CASSVQGASGELFF
TRBV9	TRBJ1-3	-	-	TGTGCCAGCAGCCCTAACCCCCGGGACATTACTGGAAACACCATATATTTT	CASSPNPRDITGNTIYF
TRBV5-4	TRBJ1-2	TRBD1	-	TGTGCCAGCAGCTTGGGAGGGGCCAGGGGGAGCTATGGCTACACCTTC	CASSLGGARGSYGYTF
TRBV5-8	TRBJ2-5	-	-	TGTGCCAGCAGCTTGGCCGCGGTGGTAGTGCAGACCCAGTACTTC	CASSLAAVVVQTQYF
TRBV5-1	TRBJ1-2	TRBD1	-	TGCGCCAGCAGCTCCGACAGGGGGCTGGGTGGCTACACCTTC	CASSSDRGLGGYTF
TRBV2	TRBJ2-3	TRBD2	-	TGTGCCAGCAGAGCTAAAAGAGGGGGGCTAGCGGGAGACGCAGATACGCAGTATTTT	CASRAKRGGLAGDADTQYF
TRBV19	TRBJ2-1	TRBD2	-	TGTGCCAGTAGTCCCGGGACTAGGCCGTTCTTC	CASSPGTRPFF
TRBV5-1	TRBJ2-1	-	-	TGCGCCAGCAGCTTGGTGGTTGGTAGCGGAAACAATGAGCAGTTCTTC	CASSLVVGSGNNEQFF
TRBV5-4	TRBJ2-7	TRBD2	-	TGTGCCAGCCGCAGCGGGGGAAGCTACGAGCAGTACTTC	CASRSGGSYEQYF
TRBV10-1	TRBJ2-2	TRBD1	once	TGCGCCAGCAGTGACCTTGGGACAGGGATCGGCGGGGAGCTGTTTTTT	CASSDLGTGIGGELFF
TRBV13	TRBJ1-3	-	-	TGTGCCAGCAGCCCCACTTTCTCTGGAAACACCATATATTTT	CASSPTFSGNTIYF
TRBV5-1	TRBJ2-1	-	-	TGCGCCAGCAGCTTGGAACAAAATCCCCTCAATGAGCAGTTCTTC	CASSLEQNPLNEQFF
TRBV27	TRBJ1-4	TRBD1	-	TGTGCCAGCAGTTCGGGACAGATTAATGAAAAACTGTTTTTT	CASSSGQINEKLFF
TRBV7-3	TRBJ2-1	TRBD2	few	TGTGCCAGCAGCTTTGGCGGGAGACCTACTAATGAGCAGTTCTTC	CASSFGGRPTNEQFF
TRBV5-1	TRBJ1-1	TRBD1	-	TGCGCCAGCAGCGGGGGGACAGGGTTAATCACTGAAGCTTTCTTT	CASSGGTGLITEAFF
TRBV7-2	TRBJ1-2	TRBD1	-	TGTGCCAGCAGCCGGGACAGGGGGAACTATGGCTACACCTTC	CASSRDRGNYGYTF
TRBV5-5	TRBJ2-1	-	-	TGTGCCAGCAGCTTGGGGGCCTTGGGGGGGCAGGGTGAGCAGTTCTTC	CASSLGALGGQGEQFF
TRBV5-1	TRBJ2-7	-	once	TGCGCCAGCAGCTTGGAAGGCGGGATAGGAGAGCAGTACTTC	CASSLEGGIGEQYF
TRBV18	TRBJ2-5	-	-	TGTGCCAGCTCACCAGAAAACACGTGGGAGACCCAGTACTTC	CASSPENTWETQYF
TRBV27	TRBJ2-7	TRBD1	-	TGTGCCAGCAGTTTAACAACCGGGACAGGCTACGAGCAGTACTTC	CASSLTTGTGYEQYF
TRBV5-1	TRBJ2-7	-	-	TGCGCCAGCAGTCTAGACAGAAACTACGAGCAGTACTTC	CASSLDRNYEQYF
TRBV7-9	TRBJ2-5	TRBD2	-	TGTGCCAGCAGCCCACTAGCGGGAGTAAGAGAGACCCAGTACTTC	CASSPLAGVRETQYF
TRBV6-5	TRBJ2-7	TRBD2	few	TGTGCCAGCAGTTACTCTAGCGGGAGAACCCACGAGCAGTACTTC	CASSYSSGRTHEQYF
TRBV7-2	TRBJ1-1	-	-	TGTGCCAGCAGCCTAACGTCTTTACTGAACACTGAAGCTTTCTTT	CASSLTSLLNTEAFF
TRBV28	TRBJ2-7	TRBD2	-	TGTGCCAGCAGTTCCCCGACTAGCGGGACCTACGAGCAGTACTTC	CASSSPTSGTYEQYF
TRBV7-3	TRBJ1-1	TRBD1	-	TGTGCCAGCAGCCTACTGGGACAGGGTAACACTGAAGCTTTCTTT	CASSLLGQGNTEAFF
TRBV9	TRBJ1-1	-	-	TGTGCCAGCAGCGTACGGGGGGGACCGAACACTGAAGCTTTCTTT	CASSVRGGPNTEAFF
TRBV6-5	TRBJ2-7	TRBD1	-	TGTGCCAGCAGTTACTCGACAGGGACCTACGAGCAGTACTTC	CASSYSTGTYEQYF